This is a list of T cell receptor beta chains from one sample in a study of T cell repertoires in cytomegalovirus infection. TCRdb reprocessed the reads with MiXCR, giving one entry per CDR3 protein. The table has 54,000 or so distinct CDR3 sequences, roughly a third seen once. No antigens are known for them. Specimen: PBMCs, sequenced either directly or after in vitro stimulation (not recorded which). The receptors shown here come from a human donor in good health (CMV status not recorded). Some clones in this sample may be carry-over from other donors' samples. CDR3s include the opening cysteine and the closing phenylalanine or tryptophan. The D gene is left open where the match is weak. Clone size, where shown, is once, few, many, or a class for clones that have expanded.

-	TRBD1	TRBV7-2	TRBJ1-1	TGTGCCAGCAGCTTATCGGAAGGGACAGGGCCCTCTGAAGCTTTCTTT	CASSLSEGTGPSEAFF
-	-	TRBV10-3	TRBJ2-3	TGTGCCATTGGGGTTTTCCAGCCTGGCGGGGGCCACACAGATACGCAGTATTTT	CAIGVFQPGGGHTDTQYF
many	-	TRBV7-2	TRBJ2-3	TGTGCCAGCAGCTTAGCGCTCTACACAGATACGCAGTATTTT	CASSLALYTDTQYF
few	-	TRBV20-1	TRBJ2-7	TGCAGTGCTAGAGTACGAGGCAGGCTCTACGAGCAGTACTTC	CSARVRGRLYEQYF
-	-	TRBV7-4	TRBJ2-7	TGTGCCAGCAGCTTAGGTGGGAACAACTACGAGCAGTACTTC	CASSLGGNNYEQYF
-	-	TRBV10-3	TRBJ1-3	TGTGCCATCACCGGGACTGGAAACACCATATATTTT	CAITGTGNTIYF
many	-	TRBV7-9	TRBJ1-1	TGTGCCAGCAGCTTAACGTCGAACACTGAAGCTTTCTTT	CASSLTSNTEAFF
-	-	TRBV15	TRBJ1-1	TGTGCCACCAGCAGAGGACTAACCGAACTTGAAGCTTTCTTT	CATSRGLTELEAFF
-	TRBD2	TRBV19	TRBJ2-3	TGTGCCAGTAGTATGTGGAGCGGGGAACGCACAGATACGCAGTATTTT	CASSMWSGERTDTQYF
-	TRBD2	TRBV11-2	TRBJ2-5	TGTGCCAGCAGCTTAGTTGGCGGGAGGCAGGAGACCCAGTACTTC	CASSLVGGRQETQYF
-	TRBD1	TRBV12-3/TRBV12-4	TRBJ1-4	TGTGCCAGCAGATGGGGACAGCTCGAAAAACTGTTTTTT	CASRWGQLEKLFF
-	-	TRBV5-6	TRBJ2-1	TGTGCCTCCAATACGGTAGGAGAGACGGGCAATGAGCAGTTCTTC	CASNTVGETGNEQFF
few	-	TRBV7-2	TRBJ2-1	TGTGCCAGCAGGGGGCTAGCGTCCTCCTACAATGAGCAGTTCTTC	CASRGLASSYNEQFF
many	-	TRBV7-2	TRBJ2-1	TGTGCCAGCAGCCCCAGGACTCGCCCCAACTACAATGAGCAGTTCTTC	CASSPRTRPNYNEQFF
hyperexpanded	-	TRBV6-1	TRBJ1-2	TGTGCCAGCAGTTTGGTGGGGGCGAGCTACACCTTC	CASSLVGASYTF
-	-	TRBV7-2	TRBJ2-1	TGTGCCAGCAGCTTAGCGAGGGGGCTAGCGGACCTATACAATGAGCAGTTCTTC	CASSLARGLADLYNEQFF
-	-	TRBV6-2/TRBV6-3	TRBJ2-7	TGTGCCAGCAGTACCGGACTGATCCTAGGGAGAGACGAGCAGTACTTC	CASSTGLILGRDEQYF
many	-	TRBV12-3/TRBV12-4	TRBJ2-7	TGTGCCAGCAGTGGGTCCGGACAGTTATACGAGCAGTACTTC	CASSGSGQLYEQYF
-	TRBD1	TRBV12-3/TRBV12-4	TRBJ1-6	TGTGCCAGCAGTCTGGGGACAGGGGGAAGTTCACCCCTCCACTTT	CASSLGTGGSSPLHF
-	TRBD1	TRBV6-6	TRBJ1-5	TGTGCCAGCAGTACACGGACAGGGAGAGATCAGCCCCAGCATTTT	CASSTRTGRDQPQHF
-	TRBD2	TRBV6-1	TRBJ2-2	TGTGCCAGCAGCGGCGGGGGGAGGGCCGGGACCGGGGAGCTGTTTTTT	CASSGGGRAGTGELFF
-	-	TRBV4-1	TRBJ2-5	TGCGCCAGCAGCCAAGGACAGAACCAAGAGACCCAGTACTTC	CASSQGQNQETQYF
few	-	TRBV19	TRBJ2-4	TGTGCCAGTAGTATAGATGAGGCACCGCAGTACTTC	CASSIDEAPQYF
many	-	TRBV7-2	TRBJ1-1	TGTGCCAGCAGCTTAATGGGAATGAACACTGAAGCTTTCTTT	CASSLMGMNTEAFF
many	-	TRBV7-2	TRBJ2-3	TGTGCCAGCAGCTTGGACACAGATACGCAGTATTTT	CASSLDTDTQYF
-	TRBD2	TRBV6-2/TRBV6-3	TRBJ2-7	TGTGCCAGCAGTTACCCTAGCGGGAGGAAAGCCTACGAGCAGTACTTC	CASSYPSGRKAYEQYF
-	-	TRBV11-2	TRBJ1-1	TGTGCCAGCAGCTCCACCGCGGGGGGGAACTCCGAAGCTTTCTTT	CASSSTAGGNSEAFF
many	-	TRBV5-3	TRBJ1-5	TGTGCCAGGATTCAAGCTAGCAATCAGCCCCAGCATTTT	CARIQASNQPQHF
few	-	TRBV27	TRBJ1-5	TGTGCCAGCAGTCCACGGATATCCTTGGACTATAGCAATCAGCCCCAGCATTTT	CASSPRISLDYSNQPQHF
-	-	TRBV7-2	TRBJ2-1	TGTGCCAGCAGCCCCTACTCCTACAATGAGCAGTTCTTC	CASSPYSYNEQFF
-	TRBD1	TRBV7-9	TRBJ1-2	TGTGCCAGCAGCTTGGCAGCGGGACAGGGGTATTATGGCTACACCTTC	CASSLAAGQGYYGYTF
few	-	TRBV6-8	TRBJ2-3	TGTGCCAGCAGTTACACGGGCACAGATACGCAGTATTTT	CASSYTGTDTQYF
-	-	TRBV12-3/TRBV12-4	TRBJ2-3	TGTGCCAGCAGGAGGCCGGGGCACGCAGATACGCAGTATTTT	CASRRPGHADTQYF